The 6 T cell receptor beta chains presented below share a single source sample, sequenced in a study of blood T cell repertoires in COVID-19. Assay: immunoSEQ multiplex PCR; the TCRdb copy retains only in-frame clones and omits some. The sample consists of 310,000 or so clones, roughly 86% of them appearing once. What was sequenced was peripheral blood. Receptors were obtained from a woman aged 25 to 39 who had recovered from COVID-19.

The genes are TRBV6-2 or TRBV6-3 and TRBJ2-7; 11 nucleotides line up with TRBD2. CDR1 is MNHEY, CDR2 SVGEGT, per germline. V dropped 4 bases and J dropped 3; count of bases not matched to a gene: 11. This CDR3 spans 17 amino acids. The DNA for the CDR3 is TGTGCCAGCAGTTTCCCAATGACTAGCGGGACTGTCTACGAGCAGTACTTC. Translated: CASSFPMTSGTVYEQYF.

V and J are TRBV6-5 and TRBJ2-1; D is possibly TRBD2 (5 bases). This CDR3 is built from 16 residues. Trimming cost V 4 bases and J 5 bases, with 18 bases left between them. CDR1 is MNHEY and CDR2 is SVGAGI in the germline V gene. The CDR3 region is CASSLPRTLPHNEQFF. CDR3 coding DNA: TGTGCCAGCAGTTTACCCAGGACTCTACCCCACAATGAGCAGTTCTTC.

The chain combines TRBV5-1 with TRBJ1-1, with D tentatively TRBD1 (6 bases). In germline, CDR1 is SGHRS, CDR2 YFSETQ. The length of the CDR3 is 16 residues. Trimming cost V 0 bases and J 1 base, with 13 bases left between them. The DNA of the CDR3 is TGCGCCAGCAGCTTGGAGGGCGGCAGGGGGAACACTGAAGCTTTCTTT. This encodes CASSLEGGRGNTEAFF.

This CDR3 is CASSLGVYNEQFF. In nucleotides, the CDR3 is TGTGCCAGCAGCTTAGGAGTGTACAATGAGCAGTTCTTC. This chain uses TRBV11-2 with TRBJ2-1; no clear D. The germline V and J ends were trimmed by 1 base and 4 bases, with 5 bases remaining between them. This CDR3 has 13 amino acids. Germline assignment: CDR1 SGHAT and CDR2 FQNNGV.

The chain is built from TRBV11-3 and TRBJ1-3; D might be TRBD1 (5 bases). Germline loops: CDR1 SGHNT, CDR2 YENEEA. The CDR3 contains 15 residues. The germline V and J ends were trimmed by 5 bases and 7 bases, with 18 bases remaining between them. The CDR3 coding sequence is TGTGCCAGCAGCCCTCATGGGGCAGTCCGGAACACCATATATTTT. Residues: CASSPHGAVRNTIYF.

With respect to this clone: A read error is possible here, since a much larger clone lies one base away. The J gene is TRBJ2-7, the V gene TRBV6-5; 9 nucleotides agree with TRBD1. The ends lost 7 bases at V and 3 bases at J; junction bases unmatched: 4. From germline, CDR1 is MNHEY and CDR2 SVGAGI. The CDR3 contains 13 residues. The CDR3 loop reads CASTPGQGYEQYF. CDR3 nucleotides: TGTGCCAGCACCCCGGGACAGGGCTACGAGCAGTACTTC.